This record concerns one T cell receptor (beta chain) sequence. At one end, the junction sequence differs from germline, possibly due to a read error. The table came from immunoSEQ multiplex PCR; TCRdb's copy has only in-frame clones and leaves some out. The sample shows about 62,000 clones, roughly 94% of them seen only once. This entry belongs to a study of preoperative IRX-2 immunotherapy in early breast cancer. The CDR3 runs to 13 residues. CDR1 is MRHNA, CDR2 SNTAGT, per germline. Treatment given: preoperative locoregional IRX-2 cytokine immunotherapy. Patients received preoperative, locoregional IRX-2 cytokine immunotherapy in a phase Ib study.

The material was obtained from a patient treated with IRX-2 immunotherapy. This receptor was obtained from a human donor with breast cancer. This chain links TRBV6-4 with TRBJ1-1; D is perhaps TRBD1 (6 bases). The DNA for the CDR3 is TGTGCCAGCAGCGACCGACGGGACACCGAAGCTTTCTTT. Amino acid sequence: CASSDRRDTEAFF.